These 26 T cell receptor beta chains originate from one sample sequenced in a study of T cell changes during pregnancy in multiple sclerosis. Produced via immunoSEQ multiplex PCR; TCRdb's table is partial and in-frame only. The data contain fewer than 90,000 clones, 94% of them singletons. The sample consisted of peripheral blood, taken after pregnancy. Receptors were obtained from a female donor in good health, enrolled as a control in a pregnancy study.

V usage is TRBV5-4 and J usage is TRBJ2-3; unclear D gene. Per germline, CDR1 SGHNT and CDR2 YYREEE (reference sequence). The CDR3 totals 15 residues. V was cut by 4 bases and J by 2 bases, with 14 bases left in between. CDR3 in DNA: TGTGCCAGCAGCCCCACACAGAGCTCCACAGATACGCAGTATTTT. Translation: CASSPTQSSTDTQYF.

The rearrangement links TRBV28 to TRBJ1-2, with 8 bases fitting TRBD1. There are 12 residues in the CDR3. V trimming: 4 bases; J trimming: 7 bases; junction bases outside the gene matches: 2. CDR1 and CDR2 (germline): MDHEN, SYDVKM. The CDR3 region is CASSYQGAGYTF. As DNA, the CDR3 is TGTGCCAGCAGTTACCAGGGGGCTGGCTACACCTTC.

This sequence joins TRBV2 and TRBJ2-3; D is uncertain. Germline CDR1 is SNHLY and CDR2 is FYNNEI. The CDR3 totals 15 residues. With 7 bases removed from V and 2 bases from J, the gap between germline ends came to 16 bases. The CDR3 DNA is TGTGCCAGCAAGCAGCAGCGATTACTCACAGATACGCAGTATTTT. Translation gives CASKQQRLLTDTQYF.

This clone has more than one count but fewer than ten. J is TRBJ2-2 and V is TRBV6-4; the D is unclear. V was shortened by 0 bases and J by 5 bases, with 4 bases between the two germline ends. The CDR3 covers 13 residues. Germline CDR1 MRHNA, CDR2 SNTAGT. The CDR3 sequence is CASSDSGTGELFF. The CDR3 bases are TGTGCCAGCAGTGACTCCGGGACCGGGGAGCTGTTTTTT.

The chain links TRBV15 to TRBJ2-3; D is ambiguous. The length of the CDR3 is 13 residues. Trimming left V 3 bases short and J 4 bases short, with 8 bases between. Germline V gives CDR1 LNHNV, CDR2 YYDKDF (reference sequence). The CDR3 DNA reads as TGTGCCACCAGCAGCCCTAGTGCAGATACGCAGTATTTT. Protein: CATSSPSADTQYF. Full variable domain (remainder filled in from reference TRBV15 and TRBJ2-3): DAMVIQNPRYQVTQFGKPVTLSCSQTLNHNVMYWYQQKSSQAPKLLFHYYDKDFNNEADTPDNFQSRRPNTSFCFLDIRSPGLGDTAMYLCATSSPSADTQYFGPGTRLTVL.

The genes are TRBV27 and TRBJ2-3; TRBD1 matches 7 bases. Germline CDR1 is MNHEY and CDR2 is SMNVEV (reference sequence). Trimming cost V 6 bases and J 7 bases; bases outside gene matches: 13. CDR3 size: 15 residues. CDR3 sequence: CASRYRDSGRNTQYF. The CDR3 DNA sequence: TGTGCCAGCAGGTACAGGGACAGTGGAAGAAATACGCAGTATTTT.

The chain uses TRBV28 and TRBJ2-2, with a tentative D call TRBD2 (5 bases). The CDR3 runs to 16 residues. V was cut by 4 bases and J by 0 bases, with 12 bases left in between. The germline V gene encodes CDR1 MDHEN and CDR2 SYDVKM. The CDR3 here is CASSSRGKANTGELFF. The CDR3 DNA reads TGTGCCAGCAGTTCAAGAGGGAAGGCGAACACCGGGGAGCTGTTTTTT.

The DNA of the CDR3 is TGTGCCAGCAGTATAAGGACAGGGGTCAACGAGCAGTACTTC. This encodes CASSIRTGVNEQYF. The chain recombines TRBV27 with TRBJ2-7; 9 positions agree with TRBD1. CDR3 length equals 14 residues. Germline assignment: CDR1 MNHEY and CDR2 SMNVEV (reference sequence). The J segment lost 5 bases and the V segment lost 5 bases, leaving 7 bases of the junction unmatched.

This chain joins TRBV25-1 and TRBJ1-2; maybe TRBD1 (6 bases). CDR1 is MGHDK and CDR2 is SYGVNS in the germline V gene. The CDR3 runs 13 residues. Trimming shortened V by 5 bases and J by 2 bases, and 9 bases separated the two germline ends. CDR3 nucleotide sequence: TGTGCCAGCAGTACAGGGAACAACTATGGCTACACCTTC. This codes for CASSTGNNYGYTF.

The chain carries TRBV28 and TRBJ1-4; D is ambiguous. Germline CDR1 and CDR2: MDHEN and SYDVKM. V lost 2 bases, J lost 8 bases, and 6 bases lay in between. This CDR3 has 12 amino acids. CDR3 amino acids: CASSLAGEKLFF. The CDR3 bases are TGTGCCAGCAGTTTAGCCGGGGAAAAACTGTTTTTT.

This clone is a singleton in its sample. The genes are TRBV28 and TRBJ2-7; perhaps TRBD1 as D (6 bases). CDR3 length: 13 amino acids. CDR1 MDHEN and CDR2 SYDVKM come from the germline V gene. Trimming removed 5 bases at V and 5 bases at J, with 13 bases between. CDR3 in amino acids: CASSTGTKDEQYF. DNA for the CDR3: TGTGCCAGCAGTACAGGGACAAAGGACGAGCAGTACTTC.

The chain links TRBV6-6 to TRBJ2-3; D perhaps matches TRBD1 (5 bases). CDR1 and CDR2 (germline): MNHNY, SVGAGI (reference sequence). V shed 6 bases and J shed 6 bases, with 10 bases lying between them. The CDR3 length is 12 residues. CDR3 region: CASRPKGDTQYF. The DNA of the CDR3 is TGTGCCAGCAGACCCAAGGGGGATACGCAGTATTTT.

The chain uses TRBV21-1 and TRBJ2-7; the table's D call TRBD2 went unverified against the DNA. TRBV21-1 is designated a pseudogene. The CDR3 is 17 amino acids. Here the CDR3 reads CASSKSFRASGSYEQYF. The CDR3 nucleotides read TGTGCCAGCAGCAAATCGTTCAGGGCTAGCGGGAGCTACGAGCAGTACTTC.

The chain recombines TRBV18 with TRBJ2-3, with 8 bases matching TRBD2. Germline V lookup: CDR1 KGHSH, CDR2 LQKENI. The CDR3 runs 15 residues. J lost 2 bases, V lost 6 bases, and 7 bases had no gene match. The CDR3 here is CASSPSAGDTDTQYF. Here the CDR3 DNA reads TGTGCCAGCTCCCCATCAGCGGGAGACACAGATACGCAGTATTTT.

The chain carries TRBV28 and TRBJ2-3; a weak D match, TRBD1 (5 bases). The CDR3 is made up of 14 amino acids. Trimming removed 2 bases from V and 0 bases from J, with 6 bases in between. From germline, CDR1 is MDHEN and CDR2 SYDVKM. In DNA form, the CDR3 reads TGTGCCAGCAGTTTACCAGGGAGCACAGATACGCAGTATTTT. Its translation: CASSLPGSTDTQYF.

This clone was observed once. V and J are TRBV5-1 and TRBJ2-7; 10 bases map to TRBD2. The J segment lost 6 bases and the V segment lost 0 bases, leaving 15 bases of the junction unmatched. The CDR3 spans 18 residues. Germline V gene lookup returns CDR1 SGHRS and CDR2 YFSETQ. The CDR3 here is CASSLVGGQLAGAGEQYF. CDR3 coding DNA: TGCGCCAGCAGCTTGGTCGGGGGGCAGCTAGCGGGAGCCGGCGAGCAGTACTTC.

The count of this clone is one. The CDR3 nucleotides read TGTGCCAGTAGTATTGTTAGCGGGCGACCCTACGAGCAGTACTTC. Translating it yields CASSIVSGRPYEQYF. This chain joins TRBV19 and TRBJ2-7; 7 bases match TRBD2. Germline-derived CDR1 and CDR2 are LNHDA and SQIVND (reference sequence). V shed 3 bases and J 2 bases; nucleotides not matched to a gene: 7. The CDR3 sequence is 15 residues long.

V gene TRBV28 combines with J gene TRBJ1-2; 7 positions agree with TRBD1. Germline-derived CDR1 and CDR2 are MDHEN and SYDVKM. This CDR3 region has 15 residues. V lost 6 bases, J lost 1 base, and 8 bases stayed unmatched. This chain's CDR3 is CASREQGRINYGYTF. CDR3 nucleotides: TGTGCCAGCAGGGAACAGGGGCGAATTAACTATGGCTACACCTTC.

The chain employs TRBV28 and TRBJ2-7; D might be TRBD2 (5 bases). The germline V gene has CDR1 MDHEN and CDR2 SYDVKM. This CDR3 has 14 residues. Deletions cut 3 bases from V and 5 bases from J, with 14 bases between. The CDR3 reads CASSLDLMTDEQYF. CDR3 nucleotide sequence: TGTGCCAGCAGTTTGGACTTAATGACGGACGAGCAGTACTTC.

This chain connects TRBV19 to TRBJ2-3; weak D call: TRBD1 (8 bases). The V gene's germline CDR1 is LNHDA and CDR2 SQIVND (reference sequence). The CDR3 has 16 residues. Trimming took off 6 bases at V and 3 bases at J, with 19 bases between the two ends. CDR3 protein: CASRAVDRGGTDTQYF. CDR3 DNA sequence: TGTGCCAGTAGGGCCGTTGACAGGGGAGGGACAGATACGCAGTATTTT. Complete variable domain (other parts from reference TRBV19 and TRBJ2-3): DGGITQSPKYLFRKEGQNVTLSCEQNLNHDAMYWYRQDPGQGLRLIYYSQIVNDFQKGDIAEGYSVSREKKESFPLTVTSAQKNPTAFYLCASRAVDRGGTDTQYFGPGTRLTVL.

This rearrangement joins TRBV7-8 to TRBJ2-5; D not certain. The CDR3 consists of 16 residues. Germline V lookup: CDR1 SGHVS, CDR2 FQNEAQ. V was clipped by 2 bases and J by 9 bases, with 22 bases between them. Here the CDR3 DNA reads TGTGCCAGCAGCTTAAGAGTTCGGAGTATGGGTTTGGCCCAGTACTTC. The encoded protein is CASSLRVRSMGLAQYF. The full variable domain, its missing parts supplied by reference TRBV7-8 and TRBJ2-5, is GAGVSQSPRYKVAKRGQDVALRCDPISGHVSLFWYQQALGQGPEFLTYFQNEAQLDKSGLPSDRFFAERPEGSVSTLKIQRTQQEDSAVYLCASSLRVRSMGLAQYFGPGTRLLVL.

This chain uses TRBV30 with TRBJ2-3, with 8 bases lining up with TRBD2. Germline CDR1 is GTSNPN and CDR2 is SVGIG (reference sequence). The CDR3 contains 12 residues. The J segment lost 5 bases and the V segment lost 8 bases, leaving 6 bases of the junction unmatched. The CDR3 protein is CAGTSRRDTQYF. CDR3 in DNA: TGTGCCGGGACTAGTAGGAGAGATACGCAGTATTTT.

This clone was seen once. The rearrangement links TRBV5-1 to TRBJ2-7, with a weak D call TRBD1 (6 bases). CDR1 and CDR2 from the germline V gene are SGHRS and YFSETQ. The CDR3 length is 13 residues. Trimming took off 2 bases at V and 5 bases at J, with 11 bases between the two ends. The CDR3: CASSFYRVDEQYF. The DNA for the CDR3 is TGCGCCAGCAGCTTCTACAGGGTGGACGAGCAGTACTTC.

The rearrangement uses TRBV5-4 and TRBJ2-5; 10 bases match TRBD1. From germline, CDR1 is SGHNT and CDR2 YYREEE (reference sequence). Trimming cost V 3 bases and J 12 bases; bases outside gene matches: 11. This CDR3 has 14 residues. The CDR3 protein is CASSSIRDRGTKYF. The CDR3 DNA sequence: TGTGCCAGCAGCTCGATCCGGGACAGGGGCACTAAGTACTTC. The whole variable domain, filled in from reference TRBV5-4 and TRBJ2-5, reads ETGVTQSPTHLIKTRGQQVTLRCSSQSGHNTVSWYQQALGQGPQFIFQYYREEENGRGNFPPRFSGLQFPNYSSELNVNALELDDSALYLCASSSIRDRGTKYFGPGTRLLVL.

This rearrangement joins TRBV5-4 to TRBJ2-2; 7 bases are a match to TRBD1. Germline trimming cut 4 bases from V and 4 bases from J; bases unmatched to any gene: 13. CDR3 size: 17 residues. Germline CDR1 and CDR2: SGHNT and YYREEE (reference sequence). Here the CDR3 reads CASSATRGFLGTGELFF. Written as DNA, the CDR3 is TGTGCCAGCAGCGCCACCAGGGGGTTTTTAGGCACCGGGGAGCTGTTTTTT.

The chain has TRBV2 and TRBJ2-7, with a weak D call TRBD1 (6 bases). CDR3 length: 13 residues. Trimming took 8 bases from V and 2 from J, leaving 13 bases between them. Germline V gene data show CDR1 as SNHLY and CDR2 as FYNNEI. The CDR3 spells CASVNWTAYEQYF. The CDR3 region has the DNA TGTGCCAGCGTCAATTGGACAGCCTACGAGCAGTACTTC.